Below are 5 T cell receptor beta chains sequenced from a single sample in a study of blood T cell repertoires in COVID-19. Some clones are missing from TCRdb's copy, which holds only in-frame ones; the method was immunoSEQ multiplex PCR. Of over 250,000 clones listed, 70% to 90% are singletons. The sequenced sample consisted of peripheral blood. The receptors were gathered from a woman aged 25 to 45 with acute or convalescent COVID-19.

This clone appeared a single time. V gene TRBV27 combines with J gene TRBJ2-1; tentatively, D is TRBD1 (6 bases). The V end was cut by 2 bases, the J end by 0 bases, with 8 bases between. In germline, CDR1 is MNHEY, CDR2 SMNVEV (reference sequence). The CDR3 contains 15 residues. The chain's CDR3 is CASSLTGSSYNEQFF. The CDR3 DNA sequence: TGTGCCAGCAGTTTAACAGGGAGCTCCTACAATGAGCAGTTCTTC.

The genes are TRBV19 and TRBJ2-7; possibly TRBD1 for D (6 bases). Trimming removed 0 bases from V and 2 bases from J, with 8 bases in between. There are 14 residues in the CDR3. CDR1 and CDR2 (germline): LNHDA, SQIVND (reference sequence). In nucleotides, the CDR3 is TGTGCCAGTAGTATAGAAGGGGGTGCCTACGAGCAGTACTTC. Residues: CASSIEGGAYEQYF.

V usage is TRBV9 and J usage is TRBJ1-1; 8 bases are shared with TRBD1. The CDR3 sequence is 18 residues long. J gave up 0 bases and V 0 bases, and 10 bases lay outside the gene matches. CDR1 and CDR2 from the germline V gene are SGDLS and YYNGEE. CDR3 protein: CASSVGGRQGFMNTEAFF. The CDR3 coding sequence is TGTGCCAGCAGCGTAGGTGGTCGACAGGGGTTTATGAACACTGAAGCTTTCTTT.

This chain connects TRBV6-6 to TRBJ2-1; D uncertain. Trimming stripped 6 bases from V and 7 bases from J, with 10 bases between. This CDR3 has 12 residues. Germline V gene lookup returns CDR1 MNHNY and CDR2 SVGAGI (reference sequence). CDR3: CASRGLWNEQFF. The CDR3, as DNA: TGTGCCAGCAGGGGCCTGTGGAATGAGCAGTTCTTC.

This chain links TRBV27 with TRBJ2-7; 11 bases line up with TRBD2. With V trimmed by 7 bases and J by 3 bases, 8 bases remained unmatched. The CDR3 loop spans 15 amino acids. Per the germline V gene, CDR1 is MNHEY and CDR2 is SMNVEV (reference sequence). The CDR3 is CASKASGRNRYEQYF. For the CDR3, the DNA is TGTGCCAGCAAGGCTAGCGGGAGGAACCGCTACGAGCAGTACTTC.